These T cell receptor beta chains were read from a single sample in a study of blood T cell repertoires in COVID-19. Libraries were prepared by immunoSEQ multiplex PCR; TCRdb keeps only in-frame clonotypes and omits some of them. The sample lists fewer than 60,000 clones; around 81% were seen once. The specimen was peripheral blood. These receptors all come from a woman older than 75 with COVID-19, enrolled during active disease. CDR3s include the opening cysteine and the closing phenylalanine or tryptophan. The order of the fields is J gene, V gene, D gene, clone size, CDR3 protein, CDR3 DNA. A D gene is named only where the DNA matches it firmly. Clone size is given for some rows only: seen once, a few or many times, or a class if the clone is expanded.

J: TRBJ1-2
V: TRBV18
D: -
size: -
CDR3: CASSPGGPGLGYGYTF
DNA: TGTGCCAGCTCACCGGGGGGTCCGGGCTTGGGCTATGGCTACACCTTC

J: TRBJ2-7
V: TRBV7-3
D: -
size: -
CDR3: CASSLVLGEEQYF
DNA: TGTGCCAGCAGCTTAGTCCTGGGAGAGGAGCAGTACTTC

J: TRBJ2-3
V: TRBV20-1
D: -
size: -
CDR3: CSARLTDTQYF
DNA: TGCAGTGCTAGGTTAACAGATACGCAGTATTTT

J: TRBJ1-5
V: TRBV6-2/TRBV6-3
D: -
size: -
CDR3: CASSYRTARGAAQHF
DNA: TGTGCCAGCAGTTACCGGACAGCCAGAGGGGCGGCCCAGCATTTT

J: TRBJ2-7
V: TRBV6-2/TRBV6-3
D: TRBD1
size: once
CDR3: CASSSPDRGSYEQYF
DNA: TGTGCCAGCAGTTCCCCGGACAGGGGCTCCTACGAGCAGTACTTC

J: TRBJ2-3
V: TRBV19
D: -
size: -
CDR3: CASSKANTDTQYF
DNA: TGTGCCAGTAGTAAAGCCAACACAGATACGCAGTATTTT

J: TRBJ1-1
V: TRBV3-1/TRBV3-2
D: TRBD1
size: once
CDR3: CASSQDSRQGLNTEAFF
DNA: TGTGCCAGCAGCCAAGATTCACGACAGGGCCTGAACACTGAAGCTTTCTTT

J: TRBJ1-5
V: TRBV10-3
D: -
size: -
CDR3: CAISDGGSGNQPQHF
DNA: TGTGCCATCAGTGACGGCGGCAGTGGCAATCAGCCCCAGCATTTT

J: TRBJ1-1
V: TRBV6-5
D: TRBD1
size: -
CDR3: CASSYLWTGSGSAFF
DNA: TGTGCCAGCAGTTATCTCTGGACAGGCTCGGGATCTGCTTTCTTT

J: TRBJ1-1
V: TRBV30
D: TRBD1
size: once
CDR3: CAWDRGLSTEAFF
DNA: TGTGCCTGGGACAGGGGTCTTAGTACTGAAGCTTTCTTT

J: TRBJ2-2
V: TRBV29-1
D: -
size: -
CDR3: CSVEGQGGTGELFF
DNA: TGCAGCGTTGAAGGGCAGGGGGGAACCGGGGAGCTGTTTTTT

J: TRBJ1-2
V: TRBV6-5
D: -
size: -
CDR3: CASKDPGVGYTF
DNA: TGTGCCAGCAAGGACCCGGGGGTCGGCTACACCTTC

J: TRBJ1-4
V: TRBV29-1
D: -
size: few
CDR3: CSVAGPGGSQSKLFF
DNA: TGCAGCGTCGCAGGCCCCGGGGGTTCCCAGTCAAAACTGTTTTTT

J: TRBJ2-1
V: TRBV24-1
D: TRBD2
size: -
CDR3: CATSDRTSGFQFF
DNA: TGTGCCACCAGTGATCGGACTAGCGGGTTTCAGTTCTTC

J: TRBJ1-4
V: TRBV27
D: TRBD1
size: -
CDR3: CASSFYPGTGGATNEKLFF
DNA: TGTGCCAGCAGTTTCTACCCCGGGACAGGGGGGGCAACTAATGAAAAACTGTTTTTT

J: TRBJ2-3
V: TRBV11-2
D: TRBD1
size: -
CDR3: CASSFYRGAADTQYF
DNA: TGTGCCAGCAGCTTTTACAGGGGGGCGGCAGATACGCAGTATTTT

J: TRBJ2-7
V: TRBV2
D: TRBD1
size: -
CDR3: CASREPTGFLHEQYF
DNA: TGTGCCAGCAGGGAGCCGACAGGGTTTTTACACGAGCAGTACTTC